The 11 T cell receptor beta chains presented below share a single source sample, sequenced in a study of vaccination and CD4 T cells after COVID-19. Treatment defined: roughly 11-day PBMC culture with coronavirus spike peptide pools or control peptides (ViraFEST assay). The Oncomine TCR Beta short-read assay was what sequenced the DNA obtained from cultured CD4+ T cells. TCRdb reprocessed the PCR reads with MiXCR, giving one entry per CDR3 protein. The sample records approximately 22,000 distinct CDR3 sequences, more than 30% being singletons. These TCRs are of unknown antigen specificity. Sequenced material: CD4+ T cells from blood, cultured in vitro, taken before SARS-CoV-2 vaccination. Source of these receptors: a human donor who received a COVID-19 vaccine.

This sequence joins TRBV19 and TRBJ1-5; D might be TRBD1 (6 bases). The CDR3 consists of 15 residues. Deletions cut 2 bases from V and 5 bases from J, with 13 bases between. Germline V CDR1 and CDR2: LNHDA, SQIVND (reference sequence). The CDR3 nucleotides are TGTGCCAGTAGTATATTGGAGGGGGGGCATCAGCCCCAGCATTTT. Translated, it gives CASSILEGGHQPQHF.

The chain recombines TRBV30 with TRBJ1-2; no firm D call. From germline, CDR1 is GTSNPN and CDR2 SVGIG (reference sequence). The V gene lost 0 bases and the J gene lost 4 bases, with 18 bases spanning the gap. CDR3 length equals 16 residues. CDR3 in amino acids: CAWSVEGKEFGYGYTF. CDR3 DNA sequence: TGTGCCTGGAGTGTAGAGGGAAAGGAATTTGGCTATGGCTACACCTTC.

This clonotype ranks as medium-sized. The chain links TRBV6-1 to TRBJ1-5; 8 bases are shared with TRBD1. This CDR3 contains 16 residues. Germline V gene data show CDR1 as MNHNS and CDR2 as SASEGT. J lost 0 bases, V lost 6 bases, and 7 bases had no gene match. Here the CDR3 reads CASRRQGIHSNQPQHF. CDR3 DNA: TGTGCCAGCAGGAGACAGGGGATACATAGCAATCAGCCCCAGCATTTT.

In its sample, this clonotype was seen a few times. The chain uses TRBV24-1 and TRBJ1-1, with D unclear. Germline CDR1 reads KGHDR; CDR2 reads SFDVKD. The CDR3 sequence is 13 residues long. The germline V and J ends were trimmed by 2 bases and 0 bases, with 3 bases remaining between them. The CDR3 DNA reads as TGTGCCACCAGTGATTCTCTGAACACTGAAGCTTTCTTT. It translates to CATSDSLNTEAFF.

This sequence joins TRBV7-6 and TRBJ2-7, with D tentatively TRBD2 (6 bases). The germline CDR1 and CDR2 sequences are SGHVS and FNYEAQ. The CDR3 length is 13 residues. Trimming pared 5 bases from V and 5 bases from J, leaving 13 bases between. The chain's CDR3 is CASSTRGSNEQYF. The DNA for the CDR3 is TGTGCCAGCAGCACCCGGGGGTCCAACGAGCAGTACTTC. The full variable domain, in which reference TRBV7-6 and TRBJ2-7 provide the parts outside the CDR3, is GAGVSQSPRYKVTKRGQDVALRCDPISGHVSLYWYRQALGQGPEFLTYFNYEAQQDKSGLPNDRFSAERPEGSISTLTIQRTEQRDSAMYRCASSTRGSNEQYFGPGTRLTVT.

The rearrangement joins TRBV19 to TRBJ2-2, with D tentatively TRBD2 (6 bases). V gave up 5 bases and J gave up 5 bases, with 9 bases separating them. Germline V gives CDR1 LNHDA, CDR2 SQIVND (reference sequence). The CDR3 runs to 13 residues. CDR3 bases: TGTGCCAGTAGTGGGGCGGGAACCGGGGAGCTGTTTTTT. This encodes CASSGAGTGELFF.

This clonotype showed up just a few times. V usage is TRBV19 and J usage is TRBJ1-2; 8 bases match TRBD1. Trimming at V came to 5 bases and at J to 7 bases, leaving 12 bases not matched to a gene. CDR3 length equals 15 residues. The V gene's germline CDR1 is LNHDA and CDR2 SQIVND (reference sequence). The CDR3 loop is CASSPYGQGLFGYTF. For the CDR3, the DNA is TGTGCCAGTAGTCCTTACGGACAGGGCCTATTTGGCTACACCTTC.

This clonotype was found a few times. V usage is TRBV7-8 and J usage is TRBJ1-5; TRBD1 matches at 7 bases. The CDR3 runs 15 residues. Per the germline V gene, CDR1 is SGHVS and CDR2 is FQNEAQ. J gave up 5 bases and V 1 base, and 5 bases lay outside the gene matches. In DNA, the CDR3 is TGTGCCAGCAGCTTAGGACAGGGTGGATATCAGCCCCAGCATTTT. It codes for CASSLGQGGYQPQHF.

This chain connects TRBV6-1 to TRBJ1-1; weak D call: TRBD1 (6 bases). The CDR3 totals 14 residues. CDR1 and CDR2 (germline): MNHNS, SASEGT. V was pared by 5 bases and J by 4 bases, with 14 bases between. CDR3 protein: CASSPIQGPTEAFF. CDR3 nucleotide sequence: TGTGCCAGCAGTCCGATTCAGGGGCCCACTGAAGCTTTCTTT.

This chain joins TRBV20-1 and TRBJ1-1; D is unclear. V was clipped by 6 bases and J by 1 base, with 12 bases between them. This CDR3 spans 13 amino acids. The V gene's germline CDR1 is DFQATT and CDR2 SNEGSKA (reference sequence). The CDR3 here is CSARRDTNTEAFF. The CDR3 DNA sequence: TGCAGTGCCCGACGAGACACGAACACTGAAGCTTTCTTT.

This clonotype appeared a few times. The chain is built from TRBV10-3 and TRBJ1-1; no clear D. CDR1 and CDR2 from the germline V gene are ENHRY and SYGVKD. The V end lost 3 bases, the J end lost 2 bases, and 7 bases lay between the germline ends. The length of the CDR3 is 13 residues. CDR3 sequence: CAISEIYNTEAFF. The CDR3 nucleotides read TGTGCCATCAGTGAAATTTACAACACTGAAGCTTTCTTT.